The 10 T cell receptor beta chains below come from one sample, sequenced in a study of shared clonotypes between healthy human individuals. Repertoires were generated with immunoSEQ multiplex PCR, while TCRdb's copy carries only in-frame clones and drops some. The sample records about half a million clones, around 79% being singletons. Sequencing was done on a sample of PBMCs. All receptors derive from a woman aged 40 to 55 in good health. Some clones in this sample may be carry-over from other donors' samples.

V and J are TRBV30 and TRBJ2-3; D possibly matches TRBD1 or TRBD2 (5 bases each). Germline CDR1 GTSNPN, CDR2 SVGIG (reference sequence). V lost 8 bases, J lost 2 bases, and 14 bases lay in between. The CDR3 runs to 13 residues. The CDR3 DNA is TGTGCCCGGGAAGGGACGGACACAGATACGCAGTATTTT. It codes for CAREGTDTDTQYF. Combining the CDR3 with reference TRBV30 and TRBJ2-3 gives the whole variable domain SQTIHQWPATLVQPVGSPLSLECTVEGTSNPNLYWYRQAAGRGLQLLFYSVGIGQISSEVPQNLSASRPQDRQFILSSKKLLLSDSGFYLCAREGTDTDTQYFGPGTRLTVL.

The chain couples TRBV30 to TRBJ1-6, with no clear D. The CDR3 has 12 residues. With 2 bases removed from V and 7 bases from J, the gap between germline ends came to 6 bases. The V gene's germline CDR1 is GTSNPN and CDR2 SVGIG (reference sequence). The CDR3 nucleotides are TGTGCCTGGAGTCTACACAATTCACCCCTCCACTTT. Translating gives CAWSLHNSPLHF.

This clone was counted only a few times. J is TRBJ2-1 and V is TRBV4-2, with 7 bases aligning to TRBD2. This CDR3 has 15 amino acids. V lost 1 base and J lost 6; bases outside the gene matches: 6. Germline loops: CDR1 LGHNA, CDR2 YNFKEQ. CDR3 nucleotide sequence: TGTGCCAGCAGCCAAGGACCATGGGAGGGCAATGAGCAGTTCTTC. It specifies CASSQGPWEGNEQFF.

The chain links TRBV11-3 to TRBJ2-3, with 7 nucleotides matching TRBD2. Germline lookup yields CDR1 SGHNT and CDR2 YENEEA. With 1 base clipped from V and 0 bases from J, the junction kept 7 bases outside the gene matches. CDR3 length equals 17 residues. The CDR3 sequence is CASSLGVSSGSTDTQYF. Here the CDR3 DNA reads TGTGCCAGCAGCTTAGGGGTGTCTAGCGGAAGCACAGATACGCAGTATTTT.

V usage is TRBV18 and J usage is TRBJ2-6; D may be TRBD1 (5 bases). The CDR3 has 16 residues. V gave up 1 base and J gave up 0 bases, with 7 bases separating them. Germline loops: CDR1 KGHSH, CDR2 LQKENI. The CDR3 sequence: CASSPQDNSGANVLTF. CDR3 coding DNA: TGTGCCAGCTCACCACAGGACAACTCTGGGGCCAACGTCCTGACTTTC.

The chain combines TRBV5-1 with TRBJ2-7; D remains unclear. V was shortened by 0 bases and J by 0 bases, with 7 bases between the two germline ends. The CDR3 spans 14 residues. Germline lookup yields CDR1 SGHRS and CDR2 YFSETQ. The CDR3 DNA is TGCGCCAGCAGCTTGGAGGCTCACTCCTACGAGCAGTACTTC. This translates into CASSLEAHSYEQYF.

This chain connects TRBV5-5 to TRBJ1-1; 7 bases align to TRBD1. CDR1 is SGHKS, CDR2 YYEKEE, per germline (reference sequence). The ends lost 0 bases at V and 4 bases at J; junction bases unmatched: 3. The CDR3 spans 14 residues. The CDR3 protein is CASSLEQGTTEAFF. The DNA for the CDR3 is TGTGCCAGCAGCTTGGAACAGGGGACCACTGAAGCTTTCTTT. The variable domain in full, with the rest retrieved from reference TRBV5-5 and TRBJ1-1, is DAGVTQSPTHLIKTRGQQVTLRCSPISGHKSVSWYQQVLGQGPQFIFQYYEKEERGRGNFPDRFSARQFPNYSSELNVNALLLGDSALYLCASSLEQGTTEAFFGQGTRLTVV.

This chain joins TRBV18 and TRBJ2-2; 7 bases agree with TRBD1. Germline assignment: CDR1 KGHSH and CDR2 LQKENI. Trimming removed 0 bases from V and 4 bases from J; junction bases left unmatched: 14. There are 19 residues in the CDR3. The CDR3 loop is CASSPPIMLRGSGTGELFF. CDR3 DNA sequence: TGTGCCAGCTCACCACCGATCATGCTCAGGGGGTCTGGCACCGGGGAGCTGTTTTTT.

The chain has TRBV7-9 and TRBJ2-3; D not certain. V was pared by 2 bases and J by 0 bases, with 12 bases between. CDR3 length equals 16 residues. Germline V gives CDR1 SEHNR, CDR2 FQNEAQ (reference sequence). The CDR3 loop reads CASSLPAVSSTDTQYF. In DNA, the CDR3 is TGTGCCAGCAGCTTACCGGCAGTTTCTAGCACAGATACGCAGTATTTT.

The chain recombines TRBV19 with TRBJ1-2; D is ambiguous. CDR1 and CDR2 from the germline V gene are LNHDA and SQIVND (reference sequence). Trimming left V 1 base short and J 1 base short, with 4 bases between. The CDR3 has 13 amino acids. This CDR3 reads CASSIVDNYGYTF. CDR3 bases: TGTGCCAGTAGTATAGTGGATAACTATGGCTACACCTTC.